This T cell receptor (beta chain) was sequenced in a study of CDR3 diversity in severe acne. Germline CDR1 and CDR2: SGHKS and YYEKEE (reference sequence). V was pared by 6 bases and J by 4 bases, with 16 bases between. This CDR3 comprises 15 residues. TCRdb ran MiXCR on the PCR reads and lists one entry per CDR3 protein. The sample holds more than 85,000 distinct CDR3 sequences, approximately 49% seen once. This chain joins TRBV5-5 and TRBJ1-4; D is unresolved. The sequence derives from a male donor with severe acne vulgaris. Sequencing was carried out using blood. CDR3 DNA sequence: TGTGCCAGCAATCCCGGGGTTTCGGGTAATGAAAAACTGTTTTTT. Translating it yields CASNPGVSGNEKLFF.